One and the same sample provided the 18 T cell receptor beta chains below, sequenced in a study of beta chain features in type 1 diabetes. Sequencing targeted expressed TCRB transcripts, as all isolated RNA had been reverse transcribed. The table came from immunoSEQ multiplex PCR; TCRdb's copy has only in-frame clones and leaves some out. The sample lists 120,000 to 150,000 clones; roughly 10% were seen once. The sequencing sample was made of central memory CD4+ T cells from blood. All receptors come from a woman between 40 and 50 years old in good health.

The chain uses TRBV4-1 and TRBJ1-2; D perhaps matches TRBD1 (6 bases). The V and J ends lost 6 bases and 0 bases respectively, with 17 bases between them. This CDR3 has 16 amino acids. In germline, CDR1 is MGHRA, CDR2 YSYEKL. The CDR3 DNA is TGCGCCAGCAGGAATCAGGGGCAGGGGCCTAACTATGGCTACACCTTC. Translation: CASRNQGQGPNYGYTF.

The CDR3 sequence is CSVDDREKLFF. The CDR3, as DNA: TGCAGCGTAGACGACAGGGAAAAACTGTTTTTT. This rearrangement joins TRBV29-1 to TRBJ1-4, with D possibly TRBD1 on 6 matching bases. The germline V and J ends were trimmed by 6 bases and 8 bases, with 10 bases remaining between them. Germline V gene data show CDR1 as SQVTM and CDR2 as ANQGSEA. This CDR3 is 11 amino acids long.

There are many counts of this clone. The chain has TRBV7-2 and TRBJ2-2; D is unresolved. The germline V gene has CDR1 SGHTA and CDR2 FQGNSA. The V end lost 1 base, the J end lost 9 bases, and 6 bases lay between the germline ends. This CDR3 comprises 12 residues. CDR3 sequence: CASSLVVRELFF. As DNA, the CDR3 is TGTGCCAGCAGCTTAGTTGTTAGGGAGCTGTTTTTT.

V gene TRBV2 combines with J gene TRBJ2-4; possibly TRBD2 for D (6 bases). Germline V gene data show CDR1 as SNHLY and CDR2 as FYNNEI. This CDR3 region has 15 residues. V shed 7 bases and J shed 0 bases, with 13 bases lying between them. Here the CDR3 reads CASMAGLSAKNIQYF. In DNA form, the CDR3 reads TGTGCCAGCATGGCGGGACTTTCAGCCAAAAACATTCAGTACTTC.

The chain carries TRBV5-5 and TRBJ1-5; 8 nucleotides match TRBD1. Germline V gene data show CDR1 as SGHKS and CDR2 as YYEKEE (reference sequence). The CDR3 totals 14 residues. V was pared by 3 bases and J by 7 bases, with 6 bases of the junction left unmatched. In DNA, the CDR3 is TGTGCCAGCAGCTCCGGGACAGGAAGACAGCCCCAGCATTTT. It codes for CASSSGTGRQPQHF.

This clone was observed a handful of times. The rearrangement links TRBV2 to TRBJ2-3; 7 bases line up with TRBD2. CDR1 is SNHLY, CDR2 FYNNEI, per germline. The CDR3 length is 15 residues. The ends lost 3 bases at V and 4 bases at J; junction bases unmatched: 7. The CDR3 reads CASSDLSGGADTQYF. CDR3 coding DNA: TGTGCCAGCAGTGATTTGTCGGGAGGCGCAGATACGCAGTATTTT.

V and J are TRBV6-1 and TRBJ1-1, with 9 bases aligning to TRBD1. This CDR3 spans 14 amino acids. CDR1 and CDR2 (germline): MNHNS, SASEGT. V trimming: 6 bases; J trimming: 5 bases; junction bases outside the gene matches: 7. The chain's CDR3 is CASRDRGVVTEAFF. The CDR3 DNA sequence: TGTGCCAGCAGGGACAGGGGAGTGGTGACTGAAGCTTTCTTT.

This clone has just a few counts. V gene TRBV7-2 combines with J gene TRBJ2-6, with D hard to call. Germline V gives CDR1 SGHTA, CDR2 FQGNSA. V lost 2 bases, J lost 2 bases, and 7 bases lay in between. CDR3 length equals 15 residues. The CDR3 nucleotides are TGTGCCAGCAGCTTATCAAGCGCTGGGGCCAACGTCCTGACTTTC. Amino acid sequence: CASSLSSAGANVLTF.

This clone was detected a few times. V and J are TRBV5-1 and TRBJ2-2; a weak D match, TRBD2 (5 bases). The CDR3 extends over 15 amino acids. CDR1 is SGHRS, CDR2 YFSETQ, per germline. V lost 0 bases, J lost 2 bases, and 8 bases lay in between. In nucleotides, the CDR3 is TGCGCCAGCAGCTTGGACGGACTCAACACCGGGGAGCTGTTTTTT. Protein product: CASSLDGLNTGELFF.

The rearrangement uses TRBV6-1 and TRBJ1-2; D is perhaps TRBD1 (6 bases). CDR1 is MNHNS and CDR2 is SASEGT in the germline V gene. Deletions cut 0 bases from V and 4 bases from J, with 9 bases between. CDR3 size: 14 residues. The DNA for the CDR3 is TGTGCCAGCAGTGAAGCAGGGGGGGGCTATGGCTACACCTTC. Translated: CASSEAGGGYGYTF.

This clone appeared a few times. The rearrangement joins TRBV10-3 to TRBJ2-5, with D possibly being TRBD2 (6 bases). CDR1 ENHRY and CDR2 SYGVKD come from the germline V gene. This CDR3 has 15 residues. Trimming stripped 2 bases from V and 6 bases from J, with 16 bases between. Written as DNA, the CDR3 is TGTGCCATCAGTGAGGGGACGGCGGGGCGGAAGACCCAGTACTTC. The encoded protein is CAISEGTAGRKTQYF.

This rearrangement joins TRBV11-2 to TRBJ1-1; D might be TRBD1 (5 bases). CDR1 is SGHAT, CDR2 FQNNGV, per germline. V lost 5 bases and J lost 5, with 15 bases in between. This CDR3 spans 14 amino acids. CDR3 protein: CASSQPMGGTEAFF. Here the CDR3 DNA reads TGTGCCAGCAGCCAACCGATGGGGGGTACTGAAGCTTTCTTT.

This clone was counted ten times or more. V is TRBV13 and J is TRBJ2-2; maybe TRBD1 (6 bases). Trimming stripped 3 bases from V and 6 bases from J, with 11 bases between. The CDR3 loop spans 14 amino acids. Germline values: CDR1 PRHDT, CDR2 FYEKMQ (reference sequence). CDR3 DNA sequence: TGTGCCAGCAGCTTCGGACAGTACGCCGGGGAGCTGTTTTTT. As protein: CASSFGQYAGELFF.

This clone was seen a few times. The V gene is TRBV7-2, the J gene TRBJ2-3; 9 nucleotides match TRBD1. CDR1 is SGHTA and CDR2 is FQGNSA in the germline V gene. This CDR3 is 15 amino acids long. V shed 1 base and J 4 bases; nucleotides not matched to a gene: 3. The CDR3 nucleotides read TGTGCCAGCAGCTTAGACAGGGGGCGCTCAGATACGCAGTATTTT. Translating gives CASSLDRGRSDTQYF.

The chain uses TRBV2 and TRBJ1-1; D is unclear. Germline V CDR1 and CDR2: SNHLY, FYNNEI. This CDR3 region has 13 residues. V lost 6 bases and J 4 bases, leaving 12 bases between the germline ends. The CDR3 DNA follows: TGTGCCAGCAGCCCACTCCCATCCACTGAAGCTTTCTTT. This encodes CASSPLPSTEAFF.

This chain joins TRBV11-3 and TRBJ2-3, with TRBD1 as a possible D gene (5 bases). This CDR3 has 14 amino acids. V lost 5 bases, J lost 0 bases, and 9 bases lay in between. Germline V gene sequence: CDR1 SGHNT, CDR2 YENEEA. Here the CDR3 reads CASSRQPSTDTQYF. The CDR3 DNA reads as TGTGCCAGCAGCAGACAGCCGAGCACAGATACGCAGTATTTT. Using reference TRBV11-3 and TRBJ2-3 for the parts outside the CDR3, the full variable domain is EAGVVQSPRYKIIEKKQPVAFWCNPISGHNTLYWYLQNLGQGPELLIRYENEEAVDDSQLPKDRFSAERLKGVDSTLKIQPAELGDSAVYLCASSRQPSTDTQYFGPGTRLTVL.

CDR3 protein: CASSSLSGGGTQYF. The CDR3 bases are TGTGCCAGCAGCTCGCTATCGGGGGGTGGTACGCAGTATTTT. The V call is TRBV7-6, the J call TRBJ2-3, with TRBD2 matching 7 bases. Germline trimming cut 4 bases from V and 8 bases from J; bases unmatched to any gene: 9. The CDR3 is 14 amino acids. Germline-derived CDR1 and CDR2 are SGHVS and FNYEAQ.

This clone came up a few times. The chain couples TRBV5-1 to TRBJ2-1; 7 nucleotides agree with TRBD1. The CDR3 totals 15 residues. The germline gives CDR1 SGHRS, CDR2 YFSETQ. With 8 bases clipped from V and 4 bases from J, the junction kept 12 bases outside the gene matches. As DNA, the CDR3 is TGCGCCAGTCTCCCCAACGCAGGGGGTTACAATGAGCAGTTCTTC. Translating gives CASLPNAGGYNEQFF. The variable domain in full, with the rest retrieved from reference TRBV5-1 and TRBJ2-1, is KAGVTQTPRYLIKTRGQQVTLSCSPISGHRSVSWYQQTPGQGLQFLFEYFSETQRNKGNFPGRFSGRQFSNSRSEMNVSTLELGDSALYLCASLPNAGGYNEQFFGPGTRLTVL.